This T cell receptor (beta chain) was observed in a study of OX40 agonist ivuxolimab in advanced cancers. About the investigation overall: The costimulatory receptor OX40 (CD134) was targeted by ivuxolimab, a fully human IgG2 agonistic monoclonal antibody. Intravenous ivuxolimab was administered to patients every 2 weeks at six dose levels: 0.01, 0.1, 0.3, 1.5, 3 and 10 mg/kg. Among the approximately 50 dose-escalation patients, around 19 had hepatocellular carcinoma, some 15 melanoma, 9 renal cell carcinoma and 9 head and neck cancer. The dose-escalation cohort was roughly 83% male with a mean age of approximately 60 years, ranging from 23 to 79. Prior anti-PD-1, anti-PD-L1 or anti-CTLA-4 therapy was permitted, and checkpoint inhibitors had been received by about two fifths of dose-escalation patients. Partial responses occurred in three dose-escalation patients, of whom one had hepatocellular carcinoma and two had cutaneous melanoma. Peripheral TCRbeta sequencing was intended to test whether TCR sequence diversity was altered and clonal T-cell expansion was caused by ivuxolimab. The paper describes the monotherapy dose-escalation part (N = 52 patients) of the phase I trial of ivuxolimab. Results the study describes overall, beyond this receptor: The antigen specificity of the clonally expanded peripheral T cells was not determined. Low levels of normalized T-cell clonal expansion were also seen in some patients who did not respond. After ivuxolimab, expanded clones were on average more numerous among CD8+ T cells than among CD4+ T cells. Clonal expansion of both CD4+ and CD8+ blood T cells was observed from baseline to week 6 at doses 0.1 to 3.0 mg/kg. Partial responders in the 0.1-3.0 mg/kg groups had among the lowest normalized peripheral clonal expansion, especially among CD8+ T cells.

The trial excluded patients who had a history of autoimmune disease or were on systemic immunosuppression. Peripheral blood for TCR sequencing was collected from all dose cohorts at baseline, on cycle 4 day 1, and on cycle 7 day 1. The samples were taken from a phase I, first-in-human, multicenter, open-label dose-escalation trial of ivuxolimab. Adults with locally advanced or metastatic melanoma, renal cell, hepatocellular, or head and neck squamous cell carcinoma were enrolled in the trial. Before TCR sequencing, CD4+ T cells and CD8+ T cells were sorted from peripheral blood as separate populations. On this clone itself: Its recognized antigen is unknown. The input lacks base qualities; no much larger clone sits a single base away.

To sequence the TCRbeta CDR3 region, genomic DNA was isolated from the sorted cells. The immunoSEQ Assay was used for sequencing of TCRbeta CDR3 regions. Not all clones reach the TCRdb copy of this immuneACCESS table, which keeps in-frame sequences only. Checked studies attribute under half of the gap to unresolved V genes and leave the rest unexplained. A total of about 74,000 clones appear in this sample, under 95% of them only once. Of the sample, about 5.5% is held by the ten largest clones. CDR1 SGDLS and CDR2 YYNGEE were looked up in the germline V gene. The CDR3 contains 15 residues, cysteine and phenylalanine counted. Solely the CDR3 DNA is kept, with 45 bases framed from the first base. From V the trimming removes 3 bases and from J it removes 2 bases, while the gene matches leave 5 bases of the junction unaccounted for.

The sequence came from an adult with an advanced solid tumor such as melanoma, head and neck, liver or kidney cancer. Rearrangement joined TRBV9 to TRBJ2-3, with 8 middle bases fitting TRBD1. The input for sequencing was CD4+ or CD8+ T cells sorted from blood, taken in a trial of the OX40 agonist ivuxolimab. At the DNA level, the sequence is TGTGCCAGCAGCGCGACAGGGGACGACACAGATACGCAGTATTTT. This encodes CASSATGDDTDTQYF.